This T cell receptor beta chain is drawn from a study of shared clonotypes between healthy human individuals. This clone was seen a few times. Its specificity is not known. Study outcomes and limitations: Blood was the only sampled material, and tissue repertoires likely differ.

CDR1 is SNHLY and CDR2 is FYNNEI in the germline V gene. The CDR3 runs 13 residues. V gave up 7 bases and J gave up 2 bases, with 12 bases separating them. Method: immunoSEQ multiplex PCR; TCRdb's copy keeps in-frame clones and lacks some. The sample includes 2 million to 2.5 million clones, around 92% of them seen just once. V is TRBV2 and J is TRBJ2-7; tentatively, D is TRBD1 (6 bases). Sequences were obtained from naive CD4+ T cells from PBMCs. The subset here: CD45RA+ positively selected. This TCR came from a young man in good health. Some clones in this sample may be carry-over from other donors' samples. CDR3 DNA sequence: TGTGCCAGCAAGGGGGACGGTACCTACGAGCAGTACTTC. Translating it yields CASKGDGTYEQYF.